These T cell receptor beta chains were read from a single sample in a study of cytomegalovirus exposure and HLA in healthy donors. Profiled with immunoSEQ multiplex PCR; TCRdb holds only in-frame clones, not every one. The sample lists 180,000 or so clones; roughly 88% were seen once. The specimen was PBMCs. The origin of the receptors is a man aged 18 to 35 in good health and CMV-seropositive. CDR3s include the opening cysteine and the closing phenylalanine or tryptophan. The D gene is left open where the match is weak. A clone size is listed for some rows: how often the clone was seen (once, few, many), or a class if it is expanded.

V: TRBV12-2; size: .; J: TRBJ1-5; D: .; CDR3: CASRLKGIQPQHF; DNA: TGTGCAAGTCGCTTAAAGGGGATCCAGCCCCAGCATTTT
V: TRBV5-1; size: .; J: TRBJ2-7; D: .; CDR3: CASSKTRPDYEQYF; DNA: TGCGCCAGCAGTAAGACACGGCCCGACTACGAGCAGTACTTC
V: TRBV23-1; size: .; J: TRBJ1-4; D: TRBD1; CDR3: CASSQWDRAFFNEKLFF; DNA: TGCGCCAGCAGTCAATGGGACAGGGCCTTTTTTAATGAAAAACTGTTTTTT
V: TRBV27; size: .; J: TRBJ2-7; D: TRBD2; CDR3: CASSLGGGEQYF; DNA: TGTGCCAGCAGCCTGGGGGGGGGCGAGCAGTACTTC
V: TRBV30; size: .; J: TRBJ1-2; D: .; CDR3: CAWSVLGSYGYTF; DNA: TGTGCCTGGAGTGTACTCGGGAGTTATGGCTACACCTTC
V: TRBV6-1; size: .; J: TRBJ1-4; D: .; CDR3: CASSEGYEKLFF; DNA: TGTGCCAGCAGTGAAGGCTACGAAAAACTGTTTTTT
V: TRBV5-4; size: .; J: TRBJ2-1; D: .; CDR3: CASSLLNEQFF; DNA: TGTGCCAGCAGCTTGCTCAATGAGCAGTTCTTC
V: TRBV5-1; size: .; J: TRBJ1-5; D: .; CDR3: CASSPQGPPYSNQPQHF; DNA: TGCGCCAGCAGTCCGCAGGGCCCTCCTTATAGCAATCAGCCCCAGCATTTT
V: TRBV5-1; size: .; J: TRBJ1-6; D: .; CDR3: CASRSRDYNSPLHF; DNA: TGCGCCAGCAGATCCAGGGACTATAATTCACCCCTCCACTTT
V: TRBV7-6; size: .; J: TRBJ1-4; D: .; CDR3: CASSQRDKTTNEKLFF; DNA: TGTGCCAGCAGCCAAAGGGACAAGACAACTAATGAAAAACTGTTTTTT
V: TRBV30; size: .; J: TRBJ2-7; D: .; CDR3: CAWSGGRLYEQYF; DNA: TGTGCCTGGAGTGGGGGGCGGTTGTACGAGCAGTACTTC
V: TRBV6-6; size: few; J: TRBJ1-1; D: .; CDR3: CASGHRALTSTEAFF; DNA: TGTGCCAGCGGTCACAGGGCCCTTACGAGCACTGAAGCTTTCTTT
V: TRBV18; size: once; J: TRBJ1-2; D: .; CDR3: CASSPPRPREGGYTF; DNA: TGTGCCAGCTCACCACCACGACCAAGAGAGGGTGGCTACACCTTC
V: TRBV9; size: .; J: TRBJ2-1; D: .; CDR3: CASSDGDSHYNEQFF; DNA: TGTGCCAGCAGCGACGGAGACAGCCACTACAATGAGCAGTTCTTC
V: TRBV4-2; size: .; J: TRBJ1-6; D: .; CDR3: CASSQETGIRSPLHF; DNA: TGTGCCAGCAGCCAAGAAACAGGGATTCGGTCACCCCTCCACTTT
V: TRBV19; size: .; J: TRBJ2-7; D: .; CDR3: CASTSDSYEQYF; DNA: TGTGCCAGTACGTCAGACTCCTACGAGCAGTACTTC
V: TRBV29-1; size: once; J: TRBJ2-5; D: .; CDR3: CSVEGVAGAGDQYF; DNA: TGCAGCGTTGAGGGGGTGGCGGGGGCCGGTGACCAGTACTTC
V: TRBV29-1; size: .; J: TRBJ1-2; D: TRBD1; CDR3: CSVDRGDYGYTF; DNA: TGCAGCGTTGACAGGGGGGATTATGGCTACACCTTC
V: TRBV6-4; size: once; J: TRBJ2-2; D: .; CDR3: CASSDYSITTGELFF; DNA: TGTGCCAGCAGTGACTACAGCATAACCACCGGGGAGCTGTTTTTT
V: TRBV6-5; size: .; J: TRBJ2-2; D: .; CDR3: CASMLRRFTGELFF; DNA: TGTGCCAGCATGTTGCGCCGGTTCACCGGGGAGCTGTTTTTT
V: TRBV30; size: .; J: TRBJ1-2; D: TRBD1; CDR3: CAWQGGLRYTF; DNA: TGTGCCTGGCAGGGGGGTCTTCGCTACACCTTC
V: TRBV4-1; size: .; J: TRBJ2-7; D: .; CDR3: CASSQVFPASSYEQYF; DNA: TGCGCCAGCAGCCAGGTTTTTCCTGCGAGCTCCTACGAGCAGTACTTC
V: TRBV30; size: .; J: TRBJ1-5; D: .; CDR3: CAWRQGANNQPQHF; DNA: TGTGCCTGGAGACAAGGGGCGAACAATCAGCCCCAGCATTTT
V: TRBV6-6; size: .; J: TRBJ1-2; D: .; CDR3: CASSYLDSSRYTF; DNA: TGTGCCAGCAGTTACCTGGACAGTAGCCGCTACACCTTC
V: TRBV6-1; size: .; J: TRBJ2-7; D: .; CDR3: CASRAGLLSYEQYF; DNA: TGTGCCAGCAGGGCGGGGCTCCTCTCCTACGAGCAGTACTTC
V: TRBV14; size: .; J: TRBJ1-5; D: .; CDR3: CASSQDGQGDQPQHF; DNA: TGTGCCAGCAGCCAAGACGGGCAGGGCGATCAGCCCCAGCATTTT
V: TRBV9; size: .; J: TRBJ2-3; D: TRBD2; CDR3: CASSVRRAGFPDTQYF; DNA: TGTGCCAGCAGCGTACGGCGAGCGGGGTTTCCAGATACGCAGTATTTT
V: TRBV5-8; size: .; J: TRBJ1-5; D: .; CDR3: CASSSGSEYAPQHF; DNA: TGTGCCAGCAGCTCGGGATCCGAATACGCGCCCCAGCATTTT
V: TRBV7-2; size: .; J: TRBJ1-5; D: TRBD1; CDR3: CASSLSRTGGSNQPQHF; DNA: TGTGCCAGCAGCTTGTCGAGGACAGGGGGGAGCAATCAGCCCCAGCATTTT
V: TRBV18; size: .; J: TRBJ1-2; D: TRBD1; CDR3: CASSSGQENYGYTF; DNA: TGTGCCAGCTCATCCGGACAGGAAAACTATGGCTACACCTTC
V: TRBV11-2; size: once; J: TRBJ2-7; D: TRBD2; CDR3: CASSGGAYEQYF; DNA: TGTGCCAGCAGCGGGGGGGCCTACGAGCAGTACTTC
V: TRBV7-8; size: .; J: TRBJ1-5; D: TRBD1; CDR3: CASSRNPGTGNQPQHF; DNA: TGTGCCAGCAGCCGAAATCCCGGGACAGGGAACCAGCCCCAGCATTTT
V: TRBV5-1; size: .; J: TRBJ2-3; D: .; CDR3: CASSLERSTDTQYF; DNA: TGCGCCAGCAGCTTGGAACGGAGCACAGATACGCAGTATTTT
V: TRBV7-2; size: .; J: TRBJ2-3; D: .; CDR3: CASTPPLQGPDTQYF; DNA: TGTGCCAGCACCCCTCCACTACAGGGTCCAGATACGCAGTATTTT
V: TRBV9; size: once; J: TRBJ2-7; D: .; CDR3: CASSVGLVHEQYF; DNA: TGTGCCAGCAGCGTAGGACTAGTACACGAGCAGTACTTC